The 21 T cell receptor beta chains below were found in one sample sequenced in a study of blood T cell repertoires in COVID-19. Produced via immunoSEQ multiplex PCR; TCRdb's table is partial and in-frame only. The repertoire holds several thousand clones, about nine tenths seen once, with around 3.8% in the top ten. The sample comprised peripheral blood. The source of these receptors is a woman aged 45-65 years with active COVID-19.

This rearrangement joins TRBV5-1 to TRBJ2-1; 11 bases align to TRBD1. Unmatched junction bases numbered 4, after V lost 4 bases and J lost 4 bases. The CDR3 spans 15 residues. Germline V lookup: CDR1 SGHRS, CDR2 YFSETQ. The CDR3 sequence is CASSAGQGVYNEQFF. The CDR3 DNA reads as TGCGCCAGCAGCGCGGGACAGGGGGTTTACAATGAGCAGTTCTTC.

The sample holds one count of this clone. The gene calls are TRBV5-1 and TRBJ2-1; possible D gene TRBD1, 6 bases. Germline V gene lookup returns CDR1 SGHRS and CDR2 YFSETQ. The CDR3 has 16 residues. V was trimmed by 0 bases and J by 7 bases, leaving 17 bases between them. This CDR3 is CASSLASGAFKNEQFF. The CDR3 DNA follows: TGCGCCAGCAGCTTGGCCTCAGGGGCGTTTAAGAATGAGCAGTTCTTC.

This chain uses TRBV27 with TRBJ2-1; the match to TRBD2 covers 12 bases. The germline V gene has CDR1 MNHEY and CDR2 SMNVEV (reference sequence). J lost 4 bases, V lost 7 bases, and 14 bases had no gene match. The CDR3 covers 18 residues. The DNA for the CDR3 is TGTGCCAGCACCAATCTGCTAAAGACTAGCGGGAGATACAATGAGCAGTTCTTC. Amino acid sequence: CASTNLLKTSGRYNEQFF.

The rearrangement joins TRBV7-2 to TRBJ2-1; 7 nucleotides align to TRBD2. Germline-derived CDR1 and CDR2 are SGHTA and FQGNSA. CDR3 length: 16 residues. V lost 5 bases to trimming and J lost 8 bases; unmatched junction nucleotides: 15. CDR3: CASSPTEGSGSDEQFF. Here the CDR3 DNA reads TGTGCCAGCAGCCCCACGGAGGGTAGCGGGTCCGATGAGCAGTTCTTC.

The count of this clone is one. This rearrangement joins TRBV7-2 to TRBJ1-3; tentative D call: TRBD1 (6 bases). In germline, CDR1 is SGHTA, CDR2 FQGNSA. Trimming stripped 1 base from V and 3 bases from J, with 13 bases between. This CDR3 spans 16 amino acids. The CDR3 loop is CASSLEFSGVGNTIYF. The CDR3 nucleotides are TGTGCCAGCAGCTTAGAATTCTCAGGGGTTGGAAACACCATATATTTT. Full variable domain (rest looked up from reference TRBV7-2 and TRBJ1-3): GAGVSQSPSNKVTEKGKDVELRCDPISGHTALYWYRQSLGQGLEFLIYFQGNSAPDKSGLPSDRFSAERTGGSVSTLTIQRTQQEDSAVYLCASSLEFSGVGNTIYFGEGSWLTVV.

The CDR3 nucleotides are TGTGCCATCAGTGAGTTGCAGGGGGCGAATGGTGAGCAGTTCTTC. This sequence encodes CAISELQGANGEQFF. V gene TRBV10-3 combines with J gene TRBJ2-1; 8 nucleotides agree with TRBD1. The CDR3 has 15 residues. Trimming removed 1 base from V and 9 bases from J; junction bases left unmatched: 8. The germline V gene has CDR1 ENHRY and CDR2 SYGVKD.

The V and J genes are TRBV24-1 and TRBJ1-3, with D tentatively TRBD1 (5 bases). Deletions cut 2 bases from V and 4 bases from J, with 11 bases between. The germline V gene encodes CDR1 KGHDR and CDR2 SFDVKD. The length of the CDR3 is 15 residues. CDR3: CATSDSRGSGNTIYF. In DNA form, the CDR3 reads TGTGCCACCAGTGATTCCCGGGGGTCAGGAAACACCATATATTTT.

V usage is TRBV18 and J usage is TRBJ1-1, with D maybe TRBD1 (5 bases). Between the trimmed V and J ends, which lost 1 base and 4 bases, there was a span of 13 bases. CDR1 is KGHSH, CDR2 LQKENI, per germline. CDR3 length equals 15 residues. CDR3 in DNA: TGTGCCAGCTCACCACGGAGGGGAAAGAGCACTGAAGCTTTCTTT. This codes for CASSPRRGKSTEAFF.

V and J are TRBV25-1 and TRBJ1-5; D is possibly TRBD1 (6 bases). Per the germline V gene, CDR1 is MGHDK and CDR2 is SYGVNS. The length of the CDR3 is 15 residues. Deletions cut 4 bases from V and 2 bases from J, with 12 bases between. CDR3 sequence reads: CASSGGGRGNQPQHF. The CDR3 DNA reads TGTGCCAGCAGTGGCGGGGGGCGAGGCAATCAGCCCCAGCATTTT.

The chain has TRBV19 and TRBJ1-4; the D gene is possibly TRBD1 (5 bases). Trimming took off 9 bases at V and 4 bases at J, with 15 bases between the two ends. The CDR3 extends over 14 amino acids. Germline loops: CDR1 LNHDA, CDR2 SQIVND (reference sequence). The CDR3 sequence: CASSHQGSNEKLFF. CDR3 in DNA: TGTGCCAGCTCCCATCAGGGAAGTAATGAAAAACTGTTTTTT.

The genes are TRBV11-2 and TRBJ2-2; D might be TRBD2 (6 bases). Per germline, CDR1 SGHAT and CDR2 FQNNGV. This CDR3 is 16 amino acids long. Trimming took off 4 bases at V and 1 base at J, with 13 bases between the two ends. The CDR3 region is CASSSNPGLNTGELFF. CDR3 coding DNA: TGTGCCAGCAGCTCGAACCCGGGACTGAACACCGGGGAGCTGTTTTTT.

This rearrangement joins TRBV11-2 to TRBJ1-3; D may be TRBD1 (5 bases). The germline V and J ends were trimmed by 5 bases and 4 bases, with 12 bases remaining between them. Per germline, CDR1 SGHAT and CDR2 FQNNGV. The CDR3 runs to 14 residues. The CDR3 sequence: CASSVGGRGNTIYF. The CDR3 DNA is TGTGCCAGCAGCGTCGGGGGGAGGGGAAACACCATATATTTT. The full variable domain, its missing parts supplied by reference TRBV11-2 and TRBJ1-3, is EAGVAQSPRYKIIEKRQSVAFWCNPISGHATLYWYQQILGQGPKLLIQFQNNGVVDDSQLPKDRFSAERLKGVDSTLKIQPAKLEDSAVYLCASSVGGRGNTIYFGEGSWLTVV.

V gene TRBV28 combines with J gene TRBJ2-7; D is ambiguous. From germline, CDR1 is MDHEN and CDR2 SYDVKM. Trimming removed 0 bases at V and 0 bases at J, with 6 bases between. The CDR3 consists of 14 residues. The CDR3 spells CASSLWPNSYEQYF. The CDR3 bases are TGTGCCAGCAGTTTATGGCCTAACTCCTACGAGCAGTACTTC. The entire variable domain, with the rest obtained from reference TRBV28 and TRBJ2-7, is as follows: DVKVTQSSRYLVKRTGEKVFLECVQDMDHENMFWYRQDPGLGLRLIYFSYDVKMKEKGDIPEGYSVSREKKERFSLILESASTNQTSMYLCASSLWPNSYEQYFGPGTRLTVT.

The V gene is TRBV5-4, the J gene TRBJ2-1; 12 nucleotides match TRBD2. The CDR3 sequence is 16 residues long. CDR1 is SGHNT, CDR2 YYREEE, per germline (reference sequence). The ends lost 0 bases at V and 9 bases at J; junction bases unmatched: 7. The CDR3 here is CASSLGLAGGLSEQFF. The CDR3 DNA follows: TGTGCCAGCAGCTTGGGGCTAGCGGGAGGGCTTAGTGAGCAGTTCTTC.

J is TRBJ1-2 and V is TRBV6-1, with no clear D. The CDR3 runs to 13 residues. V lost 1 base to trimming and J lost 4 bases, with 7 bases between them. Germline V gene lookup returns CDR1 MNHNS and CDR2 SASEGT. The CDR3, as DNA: TGTGCCAGCAGTGAAGGGGCAGCCTATGGCTACACCTTC. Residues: CASSEGAAYGYTF.

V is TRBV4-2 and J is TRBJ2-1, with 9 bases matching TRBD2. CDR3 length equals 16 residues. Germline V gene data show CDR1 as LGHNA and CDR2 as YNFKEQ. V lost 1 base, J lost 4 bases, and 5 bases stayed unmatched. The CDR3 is CASSQGVAGEYNEQFF. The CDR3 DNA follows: TGTGCCAGCAGCCAAGGTGTAGCGGGGGAATACAATGAGCAGTTCTTC.

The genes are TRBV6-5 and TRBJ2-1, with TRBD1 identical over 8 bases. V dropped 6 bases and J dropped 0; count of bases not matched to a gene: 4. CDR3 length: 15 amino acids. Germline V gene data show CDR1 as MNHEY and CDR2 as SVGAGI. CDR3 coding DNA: TGTGCCAGCAGGATCACAGGGGGCTCCTACAATGAGCAGTTCTTC. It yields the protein CASRITGGSYNEQFF.

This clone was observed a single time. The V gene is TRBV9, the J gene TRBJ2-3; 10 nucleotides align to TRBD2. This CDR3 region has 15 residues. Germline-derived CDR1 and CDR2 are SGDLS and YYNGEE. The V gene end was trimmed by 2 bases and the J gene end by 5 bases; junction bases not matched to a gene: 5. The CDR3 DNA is TGTGCCAGCAGCGTGCTAGCGGGAGTCAAAGATACGCAGTATTTT. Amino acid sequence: CASSVLAGVKDTQYF.

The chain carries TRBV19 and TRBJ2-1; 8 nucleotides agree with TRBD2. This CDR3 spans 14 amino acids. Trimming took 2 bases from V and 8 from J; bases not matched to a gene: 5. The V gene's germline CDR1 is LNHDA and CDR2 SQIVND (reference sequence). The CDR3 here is CASSITGGGDEQFF. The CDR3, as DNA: TGTGCCAGTAGTATAACGGGAGGGGGGGATGAGCAGTTCTTC.

The CDR3 is CAWSLAGLYNEQFF. CDR3 DNA sequence: TGTGCCTGGAGTCTAGCGGGCCTTTACAATGAGCAGTTCTTC. The V and J genes are TRBV30 and TRBJ2-1; the match to TRBD2 covers 8 bases. Trimming at V came to 2 bases and at J to 4 bases, leaving 4 bases not matched to a gene. The CDR3 spans 14 residues. The V gene's germline CDR1 is GTSNPN and CDR2 SVGIG (reference sequence).

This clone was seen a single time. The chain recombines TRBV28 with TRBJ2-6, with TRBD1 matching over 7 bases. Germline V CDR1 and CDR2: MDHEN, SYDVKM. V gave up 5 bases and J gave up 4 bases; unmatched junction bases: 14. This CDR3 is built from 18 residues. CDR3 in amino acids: CASSPRTGAAWGANVLTF. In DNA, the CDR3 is TGTGCCAGCAGTCCGAGGACAGGCGCCGCATGGGGGGCCAACGTCCTGACTTTC.